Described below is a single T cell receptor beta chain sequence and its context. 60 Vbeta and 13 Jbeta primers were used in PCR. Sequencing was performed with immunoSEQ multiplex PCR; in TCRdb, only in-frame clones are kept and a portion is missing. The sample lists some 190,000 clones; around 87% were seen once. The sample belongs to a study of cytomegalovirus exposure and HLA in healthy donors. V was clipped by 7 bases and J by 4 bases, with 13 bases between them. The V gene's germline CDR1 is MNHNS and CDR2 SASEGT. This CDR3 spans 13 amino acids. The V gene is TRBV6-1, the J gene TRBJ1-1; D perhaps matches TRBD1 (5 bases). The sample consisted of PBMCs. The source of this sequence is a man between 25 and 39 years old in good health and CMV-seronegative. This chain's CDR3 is CASKPGGGTEAFF. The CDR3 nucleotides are TGTGCCAGCAAACCAGGCGGGGGCACTGAAGCTTTCTTT.